The sequence of this T cell receptor (beta chain) was determined in a study of immune heterogeneity within non-small cell lung tumors. Germline assignment: CDR1 MGHRA and CDR2 YSYEKL. This CDR3 spans 18 amino acids. V was pared by 0 bases and J by 0 bases, with 15 bases between. This clonotype was observed a few times. For the TCR beta CDR3, multiplex PCR with 32 V and 13 J primers performed the amplification. TCRdb processed the multiplex PCR reads anew with MiXCR; each CDR3 protein has one entry. Among around 20,000 distinct CDR3 sequences listed, under 30% were seen once. TCRs were amplified from around 660 ng gDNA of bulk tumor per sample. Several biopsies were spaced far apart within each primary tumor and obtained as surgery took place. Curative surgical treatment was performed in patients who had newly diagnosed, untreated non-small cell lung cancer.

The sequenced material came from lung tumor tissue. This receptor was identified in a man aged 40-49 years with non-small cell lung cancer. V is TRBV4-1 and J is TRBJ1-5; tentatively, D is TRBD1 (6 bases). The CDR3 region is CASSQEVRQGSSNQPQHF. The CDR3 region has the DNA TGCGCCAGCAGCCAAGAAGTCCGGCAGGGGAGTAGCAATCAGCCCCAGCATTTT.